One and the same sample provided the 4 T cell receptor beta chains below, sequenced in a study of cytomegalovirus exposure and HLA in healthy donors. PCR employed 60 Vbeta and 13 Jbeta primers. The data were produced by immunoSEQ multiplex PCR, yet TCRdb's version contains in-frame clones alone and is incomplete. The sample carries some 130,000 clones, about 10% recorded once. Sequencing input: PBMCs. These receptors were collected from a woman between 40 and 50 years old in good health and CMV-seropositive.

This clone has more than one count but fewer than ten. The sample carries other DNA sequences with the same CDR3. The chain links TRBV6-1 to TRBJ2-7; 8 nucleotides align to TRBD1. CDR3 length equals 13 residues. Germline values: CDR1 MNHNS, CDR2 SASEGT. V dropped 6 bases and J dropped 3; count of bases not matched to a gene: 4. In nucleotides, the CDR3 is TGTGCCAGCAGCCGGGACAGGCTCTACGAGCAGTACTTC. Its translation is CASSRDRLYEQYF.

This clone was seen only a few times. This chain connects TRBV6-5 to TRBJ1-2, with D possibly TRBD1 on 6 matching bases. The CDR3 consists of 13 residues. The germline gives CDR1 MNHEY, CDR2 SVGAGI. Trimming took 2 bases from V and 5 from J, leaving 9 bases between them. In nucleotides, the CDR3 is TGTGCCAGCAGTTACGAGGGGGGGTATGGCTACACCTTC. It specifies CASSYEGGYGYTF.

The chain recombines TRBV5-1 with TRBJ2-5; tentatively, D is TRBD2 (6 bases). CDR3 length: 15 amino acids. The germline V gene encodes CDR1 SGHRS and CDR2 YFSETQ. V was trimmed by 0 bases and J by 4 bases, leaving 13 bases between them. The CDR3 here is CASSLARAGRETQYF. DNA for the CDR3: TGCGCCAGCAGCTTGGCCCGAGCGGGCAGAGAGACCCAGTACTTC.

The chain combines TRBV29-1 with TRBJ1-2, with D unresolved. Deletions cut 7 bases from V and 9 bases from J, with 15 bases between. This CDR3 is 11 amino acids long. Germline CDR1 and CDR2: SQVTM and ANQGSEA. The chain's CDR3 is CSGWSSERYTF. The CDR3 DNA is TGCAGCGGTTGGAGTTCAGAGCGCTACACCTTC.